At least ten counts were recorded for the clone carrying this TCR beta chain. The antigen is undetermined. The data originate from a study of response to subunit inactivated influenza vaccine. Study observations and caveats: Researchers suggested that each seasonal influenza vaccination recruits few new T cells.

Each CDR3 protein is one row after TCRdb ran MiXCR on the RT-PCR reads. The sample holds 450,000 to 600,000 distinct CDR3 sequences, 6% to 9% seen once. V was clipped by 5 bases and J by 4 bases, with 20 bases between them. In germline, CDR1 is MDHEN, CDR2 SYDVKM. This CDR3 is built from 16 residues. V usage is TRBV28 and J usage is TRBJ2-5; weak D call: TRBD2 (6 bases). Sequencing was performed on PBMCs from blood, taken around 2 years after vaccination. The sequence came from a man aged 45-69 years who received an inactivated influenza vaccine. This CDR3 reads CASSGSLGRIGETQYF. In nucleotides, the CDR3 is TGTGCCAGCAGTGGAAGTCTAGGGAGGATTGGAGAGACCCAGTACTTC.